The 21 T cell receptor beta chains given below trace back to one sample, sequenced in a study of breast tumors, draining lymph nodes, adjacent tissues. TCRdb independently ran MiXCR on the multiplex PCR reads; one entry per CDR3 protein. The data hold some 120,000 distinct CDR3 sequences, with around 21% observed a single time. Breast cancer patients provided tissue from their axillary draining lymph nodes. Sample: axillary lymph node tissue. These receptor sequences come from a female donor with breast cancer. Some clones in this sample may be carry-over from other donors' samples.

This clonotype appeared many times. The chain's CDR3 is CSATGLAQETQYF. DNA for the CDR3: TGCAGTGCTACCGGACTAGCCCAAGAGACCCAGTACTTC. The V call is TRBV20-1, the J call TRBJ2-5, with 8 bases matching TRBD2. This CDR3 contains 13 residues. The V and J ends lost 4 bases and 1 base, in that order; junction bases with no gene match: 2. CDR1 is DFQATT, CDR2 SNEGSKA, per germline (reference sequence).

Many counts were recorded for this clonotype. CDR3: CAVGRAWGTDTQYF. CDR3 nucleotides: TGTGCCGTCGGGCGGGCGTGGGGCACAGATACGCAGTATTTT. V is TRBV10-3 and J is TRBJ2-3, with D possibly being TRBD2 (5 bases). The CDR3 totals 14 residues. Germline V gene lookup returns CDR1 ENHRY and CDR2 SYGVKD. Trimming removed 11 bases from V and 1 base from J, with 16 bases in between.

At least ten counts were recorded for this clonotype. The CDR3 coding sequence is TGCGCCAGCAGCCCTGTGCGGGTCCCAGATACGCAGTATTTT. This codes for CASSPVRVPDTQYF. The chain recombines TRBV4-1 with TRBJ2-3; TRBD2 might be the D (5 bases). Germline V lookup: CDR1 MGHRA, CDR2 YSYEKL. Trimming removed 4 bases from V and 4 bases from J, with 12 bases in between. The CDR3 length is 14 residues.

To note about this clonotype: A much larger clone differs from this one at a single base, so this may be a read error. This chain uses TRBV2 with TRBJ2-7, with 7 nucleotides matching TRBD1. The CDR3 totals 14 residues. Germline V gene data show CDR1 as SNHLY and CDR2 as FYNNEI. The CDR3 coding sequence is TGTGCCAGCAGTGAAAGGGACAGAAATTACGAGCAGCACTTC. It encodes CASSERDRNYEQHF.

This clonotype showed up many times. The genes are TRBV27 and TRBJ1-6, with D tentatively TRBD1 (5 bases). The CDR3 length is 19 residues. CDR1 and CDR2 (germline): MNHEY, SMNVEV (reference sequence). The ends were cut back, 6 bases at V and 0 bases at J, with 21 bases in the middle. The CDR3 here is CASRTNPRGLLSYNSPLHF. Written as DNA, the CDR3 is TGTGCCAGCAGGACTAATCCCCGGGGCCTACTCTCCTATAATTCACCCCTCCACTTT.

This clonotype was seen repeatedly, ten times or more. This chain uses TRBV10-3 with TRBJ2-2; 7 nucleotides match TRBD2. The CDR3 sequence is 14 residues long. With V trimmed by 11 bases and J by 0 bases, 6 bases remained unmatched. CDR1 ENHRY and CDR2 SYGVKD come from the germline V gene. The CDR3, as DNA: TGTGCCGCCCAGCGGGATCCGAACACCGGGGAGCTGTTTTTT. Its protein product is CAAQRDPNTGELFF.

This clonotype was seen ten or more times. The V call is TRBV2, the J call TRBJ2-1; 8 bases agree with TRBD2. J was trimmed by 10 bases and V by 2 bases; bases with no gene match: 10. The CDR3 consists of 15 residues. CDR1 is SNHLY and CDR2 is FYNNEI in the germline V gene. CDR3 in amino acids: CASSERVAGSGEQFF. CDR3 nucleotides: TGTGCCAGCAGTGAACGCGTAGCGGGAAGTGGGGAGCAGTTCTTC.

This clonotype was seen only a few times. The chain joins TRBV30 to TRBJ1-5; D is perhaps TRBD1 (5 bases). Trimming took 0 bases from V and 4 from J, leaving 7 bases between them. Germline CDR1 is GTSNPN and CDR2 is SVGIG (reference sequence). The CDR3 is 13 amino acids. CDR3 coding DNA: TGTGCCTGGAGTGTGGAGGGGAATCAGCCCCAGCATTTT. Protein sequence: CAWSVEGNQPQHF.

The genes are TRBV6-1 and TRBJ2-7, with 9 bases matching TRBD2. The CDR3 is made up of 10 amino acids. J was trimmed by 7 bases and V by 8 bases; bases with no gene match: 0. Germline V lookup: CDR1 MNHNS, CDR2 SASEGT. CDR3 DNA sequence: TGTGCCAGCCTAGCGGGGGAGCAGTACTTC. It yields the protein CASLAGEQYF.

This clonotype is a singleton in its sample. A clone one base away is much larger, so this may be a read error. The chain recombines TRBV20-1 with TRBJ2-3, with TRBD2 matching over 11 bases. Germline V lookup: CDR1 DFQATT, CDR2 SNEGSKA (reference sequence). This CDR3 contains 14 residues. CDR3 nucleotides: TGCGGTGCCAACCTACTAGCGGGAGCGAATACGCAGTATTTT. Residues: CGANLLAGANTQYF.

V gene TRBV20-1 combines with J gene TRBJ1-1, with a weak D call TRBD1 (5 bases). Germline V gene sequence: CDR1 DFQATT, CDR2 SNEGSKA (reference sequence). The CDR3 is 13 residues long. V lost 7 bases to trimming and J lost 11 bases, with 23 bases between them. This CDR3 reads CSVRSGQGDMAFF. CDR3 nucleotide sequence: TGCAGTGTCCGGTCAGGGCAGGGTGACATGGCTTTCTTT.

For this clonotype: A junction end diverges from the germline sequence, so it may reflect a read error. J is TRBJ1-1 and V is TRBV5-6; D gene uncertain. Per the germline V gene, CDR1 is SGHDT and CDR2 is YYEEEE. CDR3 size: 13 residues. This chain's CDR3 is CATGEWSYTEAFF. The CDR3, as DNA: TGTGCCACCGGGGAGTGGTCGTACACTGAAGCCTTCTTT.

Of note for this clonotype: This sequence may be a read error, since a much larger clone differs from it by one base. The chain uses TRBV19 and TRBJ2-5; TRBD1 aligns across 7 bases. Per germline, CDR1 LNHDA and CDR2 SQIVND (reference sequence). CDR3 size: 14 residues. The CDR3 sequence is CTSSIQGVQETQYF. DNA for the CDR3: TGTACCAGTAGTATCCAGGGGGTACAAGAGACCCAGTACTTC.

Worth noting for this clonotype: A much more abundant neighbour one base away suggests this may be a read error. CDR3 DNA sequence: TGTGTCAGCAGCCTGGGCGGGACTTCCAACTCCTACGAGCAGTACTTC. It encodes CVSSLGGTSNSYEQYF. J is TRBJ2-7 and V is TRBV5-4; the D gene is possibly TRBD2 (6 bases). Germline CDR1 and CDR2: SGHNT and YYREEE (reference sequence). The CDR3 loop spans 16 amino acids.

This clonotype was seen repeatedly, ten times or more. The CDR3 nucleotides are TGCAGTGCCCAGAGGCCAGGGGTCGGGACCCAGCATTTT. Amino acid sequence: CSAQRPGVGTQHF. J is TRBJ1-5 and V is TRBV20-1; D possibly corresponds to TRBD1 (6 bases). The germline CDR1 and CDR2 sequences are DFQATT and SNEGSKA (reference sequence). The CDR3 loop spans 13 amino acids. V was clipped by 6 bases and J by 11 bases, with 20 bases between them.

The V call is TRBV3-1, the J call TRBJ1-4, with D uncertain. Trimming left V 1 base short and J 4 bases short, with 10 bases between. Germline values: CDR1 LGHDT, CDR2 YNNKEL (reference sequence). CDR3 length equals 15 residues. The CDR3 sequence is CASSQGSPHNEKLFF. Written as DNA, the CDR3 is TGTGCCAGCAGCCAAGGCAGCCCCCATAATGAAAAACTGTTTTTT.

In regard to this clonotype: This may come from a read error, since a much larger clone is one base off. This chain connects TRBV6-1 to TRBJ2-1; D possibly corresponds to TRBD1 (5 bases). The CDR3 is 14 residues long. From germline, CDR1 is MNHNS and CDR2 SASEGT. The CDR3 sequence is CASSGQGNYNERFF. DNA of the CDR3: TGTGCCAGCAGTGGGCAGGGCAACTACAATGAGCGGTTCTTC.

This clonotype showed up many times. The chain has TRBV7-2 and TRBJ2-1, with 8 positions matching TRBD2. The trim removed 5 bases at V and 4 bases at J, leaving 7 bases unmatched. This CDR3 spans 15 amino acids. Germline CDR1 reads SGHTA; CDR2 reads FQGNSA. CDR3 sequence: CASSQVAGTYNEQFF. Here the CDR3 DNA reads TGTGCCAGCAGCCAAGTAGCGGGGACGTACAATGAGCAGTTCTTC.

The V call is TRBV5-1, the J call TRBJ1-1; 7 bases agree with TRBD1. The germline gives CDR1 SGHRS, CDR2 YFSETQ. V trimming: 4 bases; J trimming: 0 bases; junction bases outside the gene matches: 15. This CDR3 region has 18 residues. The CDR3 DNA is TGCGCCAGCAGCCCAACAGGGGAGGTTAAGGTCATGAACACTGAAGCTTTCTTT. Protein product: CASSPTGEVKVMNTEAFF.

This clonotype was counted only a few times. The chain links TRBV18 to TRBJ2-3, with 7 bases identical to TRBD1. CDR1 is KGHSH and CDR2 is LQKENI in the germline V gene. The CDR3 has 16 amino acids. Trimming removed 1 base from V and 2 bases from J; junction bases left unmatched: 6. CDR3 bases: TGTGCCAGCTCACCACGCAGACAGGGTACCACAGATACGCAGTATTTT. It specifies CASSPRRQGTTDTQYF. Using reference TRBV18 and TRBJ2-3 for the parts outside the CDR3, the full variable domain is NAGVMQNPRHLVRRRGQEARLRCSPMKGHSHVYWYRQLPEEGLKFMVYLQKENIIDESGMPKERFSAEFPKEGPSILRIQQVVRGDSAAYFCASSPRRQGTTDTQYFGPGTRLTVL.

There are many counts of this clonotype. The J gene is TRBJ1-2, the V gene TRBV7-8; D is ambiguous. Trimming took off 5 bases at V and 7 bases at J, with 11 bases between the two ends. From germline, CDR1 is SGHVS and CDR2 FQNEAQ. This CDR3 contains 12 residues. The CDR3 here is CASSETVGGYTF. Here the CDR3 DNA reads TGTGCCAGCAGCGAAACAGTGGGTGGCTACACCTTC. The variable domain in full, completed from reference TRBV7-8 and TRBJ1-2, reads GAGVSQSPRYKVAKRGQDVALRCDPISGHVSLFWYQQALGQGPEFLTYFQNEAQLDKSGLPSDRFFAERPEGSVSTLKIQRTQQEDSAVYLCASSETVGGYTFGSGTRLTVV.